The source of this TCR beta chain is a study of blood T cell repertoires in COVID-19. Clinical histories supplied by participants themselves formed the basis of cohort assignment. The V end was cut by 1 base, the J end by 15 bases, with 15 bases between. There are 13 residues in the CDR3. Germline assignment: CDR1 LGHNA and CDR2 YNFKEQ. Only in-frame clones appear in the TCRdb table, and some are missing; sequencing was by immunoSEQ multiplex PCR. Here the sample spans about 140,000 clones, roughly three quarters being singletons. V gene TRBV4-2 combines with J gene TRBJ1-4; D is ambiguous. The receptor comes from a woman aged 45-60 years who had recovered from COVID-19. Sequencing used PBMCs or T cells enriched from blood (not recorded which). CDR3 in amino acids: CASSQAAVGRLFF. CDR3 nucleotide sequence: TGTGCCAGCAGCCAAGCCGCGGTAGGGAGATTGTTTTTT.